This entry is about one T cell receptor (beta chain). The antigen this receptor binds is unknown. No base quality values were provided; no much bigger clone lies one nucleotide off. Taken from the germline V gene, the CDR1 and CDR2 loops are SGHAT and FQNNGV. The CDR3 starts with the cysteine, ends with the phenylalanine, and has 16 residues. Of all the DNA, just the CDR3 is kept, 48 bases in frame from base 1. Ends trimmed: V by 5 bases, J by 3 bases; bases unmatched to a gene: 11. This sample was included in a study of beta chain features in type 1 diabetes (dated by TCRdb to the late 2010s). Regarding the study in general: Mean age, gender distribution, total cell number and subset yield did not differ between patients and healthy donors. Regulatory and stem cell-like memory subsets were isolated from only 8 patients and about eight healthy donors, whereas naive and central memory subsets came from all 28 donors. In the study, recently diagnosed type 1 diabetes patients and matched healthy donors were compared on the TCRB repertoires of their sorted circulating CD4+ T cell subsets. A total of roughly 100 million sorted cells were examined across all samples, and a strong correlation was observed between cell number per subset and RNA yield.

Each donor gave one peripheral blood draw, about 110 mL on average, collected into heparinised tubes. A BD FACSAria II was used to sort naive, central memory, regulatory and stem cell-like memory CD4+ T cells with a panel that included CD45RO, CCR7, CD25, CD127, CD95 and CD27. Purity was above 98% for every sorted population. PBMCs were isolated right away by Lymphoprep density gradient centrifugation and were stained directly, without culture. To minimize batch effects, samples were stained and sorted in pairs, one healthy donor with one patient per experiment. The High Capacity cDNA Reverse Transcription Kit was used to reverse transcribe all of the isolated RNA, meaning that expressed TCRB transcripts were what got sequenced. Naive, central memory and regulatory T cell samples underwent deep immunoSEQ sequencing, averaging approximately 3.3 million total reads per sample. Sorted cells were lysed in RLT buffer, and RNA was extracted using DNase-treated RNeasy Micro or Mini kits according to cell number. Each cell subset was processed on its own to prevent cross-contamination, while patient and healthy donor samples were processed together. Using the immunoSEQ multiplex PCR, TCRB sequences were amplified from cDNA into 87-bp fragments spanning the CDR3 region. Sequencing of the amplicons was performed on the Illumina HiSeq platform. The study's own analysis went as follows. PCR bias was computationally corrected using synthetic template baselines, reads within Hamming distance 2 were collapsed, and singletons that could not be merged were discarded. Reads were aligned against IMGT to assign V, D and J genes, CDR3 length and insertions or deletions at six rearrangement sites. Within each subset, clonotype counts were normalized to sorted cell number, after which true diversity and Gini coefficients were computed with the tcR R package. Repertoire sharing was quantified using the overlap coefficient calculated on TCRB nucleotide sequences. Drawn from immuneACCESS, this table holds only the in-frame rearrangements with V and J called that TCRdb kept. Clones are partly lost; checked studies trace under half to an unresolved V gene and leave the rest unexplained. That table is the source of V, J and clone size, and D and trimming were worked out from the DNA. This sample comprises 40,000 to 45,000 clones, about half of them detected only once. 0.72% of the sample rests with the top ten.

Summary of the overall study and its limitations: Because cDNA rather than genomic DNA was sequenced, highly expressing activated cells could have been over-represented, although no difference in activation and CD3 levels was found between groups. Because small numbers of individuals were included in the HLA sub-analyses, any influence of HLA type on TCRB rearrangement was left unresolved. A moderate but significant shortening of TCRB CDR3 length was observed in type 1 diabetes patients in all four CD4+ subsets. PCR might favor shorter templates, but patient and control samples were amplified and corrected together, so any skew would affect both groups equally. At VDJ recombination sites, type 1 diabetes patients had fewer insertions and more deleted nucleotides, which implies abnormalities in thymic rearrangement. Naive, central memory and regulatory TCRB repertoires appeared to be more similar among patients than among healthy donors.

This receptor was identified in a woman under 30 in good health. The sequencing input was central memory CD4+ T cells from blood. The chain employs TRBV11-2 and TRBJ2-7, with 9 middle bases fitting TRBD1. The CDR3 amino acid sequence is: CASSPIRWTGDYEQYF. The DNA sequence is given as TGTGCCAGCAGCCCGATCCGGTGGACAGGGGACTACGAGCAGTACTTC.